What follows are 7 T cell receptor beta chains derived from one specimen sequenced in a study of blood T cell repertoires in COVID-19. Sequencing used immunoSEQ multiplex PCR; TCRdb keeps in-frame clones, though not all of them. There are around 55,000 clones in the sample; roughly 80% occur only once, and approximately 5.9% lies in the top ten. Sequencing input: peripheral blood. The origin of the receptors is a human donor in a cohort sampled during active or convalescent COVID-19.

With regard to this clone: The junction departs from germline at one end; a sequencing error may be responsible. The chain has TRBV7-7 and TRBJ2-7; 10 bases match TRBD2. CDR1 is SSHAT and CDR2 is FNYEAQ in the germline V gene (reference sequence). The CDR3 covers 19 residues. Here the CDR3 DNA reads TGTGCTAGCAGCTTAGGACTCCACCATTGGACTAGCGGTTCTTACGAGCAGTACTTC. Translated, it gives CASSLGLHHWTSGSYEQYF.

The chain recombines TRBV30 with TRBJ2-6, with D possibly matching TRBD2 (5 bases). Trimming removed 7 bases from V and 0 bases from J, with 16 bases in between. This CDR3 has 16 amino acids. Germline assignment: CDR1 GTSNPN and CDR2 SVGIG (reference sequence). Here the CDR3 DNA reads TGTGCCTCCCATGGAGGCCGAAGCTCTGGGGCCAACGTCCTGACTTTC. Translating it yields CASHGGRSSGANVLTF.

The chain uses TRBV4-1 and TRBJ1-1; 8 bases are a match to TRBD1. In germline, CDR1 is MGHRA, CDR2 YSYEKL. V lost 3 bases and J lost 3; bases outside the gene matches: 6. The CDR3 length is 15 residues. CDR3 sequence reads: CASSQGRDRYTEAFF. The CDR3 region has the DNA TGCGCCAGCAGCCAGGGTCGGGACAGGTACACTGAAGCTTTCTTT.

This clone has only one observation. The chain recombines TRBV4-1 with TRBJ1-2; 10 bases are a match to TRBD1. J gave up 7 bases and V 2 bases, and 4 bases lay outside the gene matches. Germline V gives CDR1 MGHRA, CDR2 YSYEKL. There are 14 residues in the CDR3. CDR3 nucleotides: TGCGCCAGCAGCCAAAGTGGACAGGGGGGTGGCTACACCTTC. Amino acid sequence: CASSQSGQGGGYTF.

This clone has just one count. The V call is TRBV2, the J call TRBJ2-7, with no clear D. CDR1 SNHLY and CDR2 FYNNEI come from the germline V gene. V was cut by 8 bases and J by 2 bases, with 13 bases left in between. This CDR3 spans 13 amino acids. The CDR3 region has the DNA TGTGCCAGCCACCGAGAGCAAACCTACGAGCAGTACTTC. Its translation is CASHREQTYEQYF.

There are a few counts of this clone. The V call is TRBV19, the J call TRBJ1-2; 9 nucleotides line up with TRBD1. J gave up 3 bases and V 1 base, and 6 bases lay outside the gene matches. Germline V gene data show CDR1 as LNHDA and CDR2 as SQIVND (reference sequence). The CDR3 loop spans 16 amino acids. For the CDR3, the DNA is TGTGCCAGTAGTATAGCGGGACAGGGACCCGACTATGGCTACACCTTC. Its translation: CASSIAGQGPDYGYTF.

CDR3 bases: TGTGCCAGTAGCCCACAGGGGGCCTCCGGGGAGCTGTTTTTT. This gives the protein CASSPQGASGELFF. The rearrangement links TRBV19 to TRBJ2-2, with 9 bases matching TRBD1. CDR3 length: 14 residues. Germline lookup yields CDR1 LNHDA and CDR2 SQIVND (reference sequence). The J segment lost 6 bases and the V segment lost 6 bases, leaving 5 bases of the junction unmatched.